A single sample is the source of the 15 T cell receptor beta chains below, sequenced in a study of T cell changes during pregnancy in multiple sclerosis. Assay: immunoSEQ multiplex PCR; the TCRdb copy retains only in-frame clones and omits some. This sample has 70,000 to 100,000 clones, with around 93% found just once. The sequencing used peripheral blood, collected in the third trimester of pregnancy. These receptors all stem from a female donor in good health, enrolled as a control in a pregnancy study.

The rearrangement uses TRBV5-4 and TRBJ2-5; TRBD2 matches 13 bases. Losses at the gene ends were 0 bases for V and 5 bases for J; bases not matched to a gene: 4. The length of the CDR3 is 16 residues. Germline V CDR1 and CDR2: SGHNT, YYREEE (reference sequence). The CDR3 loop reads CASSLGSTSGRETQYF. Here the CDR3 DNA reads TGTGCCAGCAGCTTGGGGTCGACTAGCGGGAGGGAGACCCAGTACTTC.

The chain's CDR3 is CASSEGQGEFEKLFF. Here the CDR3 DNA reads TGTGCCAGCAGTGAAGGACAGGGTGAATTTGAAAAACTGTTTTTT. The chain combines TRBV2 with TRBJ1-4; TRBD1 matches 7 bases. Losses at the gene ends were 1 base for V and 7 bases for J; bases not matched to a gene: 6. Germline V gives CDR1 SNHLY, CDR2 FYNNEI. The CDR3 is made up of 15 amino acids.

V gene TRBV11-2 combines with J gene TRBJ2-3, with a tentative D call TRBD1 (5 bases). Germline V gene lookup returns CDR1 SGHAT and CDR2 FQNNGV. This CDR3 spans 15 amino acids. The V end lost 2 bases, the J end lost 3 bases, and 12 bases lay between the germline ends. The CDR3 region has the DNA TGTGCCAGCAGCTTATTCTCGCGACAGACAGATACGCAGTATTTT. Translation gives CASSLFSRQTDTQYF.

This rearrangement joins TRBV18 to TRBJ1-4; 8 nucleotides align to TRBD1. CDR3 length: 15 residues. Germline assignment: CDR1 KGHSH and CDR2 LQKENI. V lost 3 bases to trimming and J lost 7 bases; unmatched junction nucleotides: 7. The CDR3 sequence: CASSPSDREPEKLFF. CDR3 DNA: TGTGCCAGCTCACCCTCGGACAGGGAGCCTGAAAAACTGTTTTTT.

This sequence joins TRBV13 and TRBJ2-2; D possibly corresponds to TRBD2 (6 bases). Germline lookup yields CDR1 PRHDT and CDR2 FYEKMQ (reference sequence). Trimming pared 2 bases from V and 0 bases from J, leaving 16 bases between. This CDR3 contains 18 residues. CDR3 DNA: TGTGCCAGCAGCTTATGGGCTAGCGCTTTCGCGAACACCGGGGAGCTGTTTTTT. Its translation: CASSLWASAFANTGELFF.

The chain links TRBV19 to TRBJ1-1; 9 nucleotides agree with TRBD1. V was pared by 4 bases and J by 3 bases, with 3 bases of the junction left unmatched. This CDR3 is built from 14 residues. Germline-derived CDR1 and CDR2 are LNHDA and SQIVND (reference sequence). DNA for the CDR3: TGTGCCAGTAGTAAAGGGACAGGGTACACTGAAGCTTTCTTT. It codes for CASSKGTGYTEAFF.

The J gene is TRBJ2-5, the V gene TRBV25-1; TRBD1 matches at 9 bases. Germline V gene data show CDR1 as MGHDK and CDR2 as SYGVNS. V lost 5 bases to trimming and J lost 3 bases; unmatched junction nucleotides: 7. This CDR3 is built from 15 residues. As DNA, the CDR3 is TGTGCCAGCAGTCCTAGGGACAGGGTGGAAGAGACCCAGTACTTC. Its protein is CASSPRDRVEETQYF.

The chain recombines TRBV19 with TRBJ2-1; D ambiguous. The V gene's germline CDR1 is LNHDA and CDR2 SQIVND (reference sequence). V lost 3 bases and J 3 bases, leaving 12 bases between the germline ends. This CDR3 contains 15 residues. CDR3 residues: CASSIIESNYNEQFF. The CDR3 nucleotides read TGTGCCAGTAGTATTATTGAGAGCAACTACAATGAGCAGTTCTTC.

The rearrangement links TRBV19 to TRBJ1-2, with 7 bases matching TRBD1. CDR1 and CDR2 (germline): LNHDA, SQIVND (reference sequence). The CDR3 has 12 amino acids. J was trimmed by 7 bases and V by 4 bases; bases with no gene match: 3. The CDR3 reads CASSTGGLGYTF. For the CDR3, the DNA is TGTGCCAGTAGTACAGGGGGTCTTGGCTACACCTTC.

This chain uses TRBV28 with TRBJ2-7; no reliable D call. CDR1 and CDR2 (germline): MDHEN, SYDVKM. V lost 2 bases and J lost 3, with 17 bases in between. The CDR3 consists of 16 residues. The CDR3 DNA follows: TGTGCCAGCAGTTTAAGAGCTGCCGAGAACTACTACGAGCAGTACTTC. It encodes CASSLRAAENYYEQYF.

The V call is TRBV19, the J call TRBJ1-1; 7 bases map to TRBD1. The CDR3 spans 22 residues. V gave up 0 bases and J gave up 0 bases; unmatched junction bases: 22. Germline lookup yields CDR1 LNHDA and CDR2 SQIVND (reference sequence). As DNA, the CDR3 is TGTGCCAGTAGTATAGATCTACGGGGAAATAGGGCAGGGGGTCTCATGAACACTGAAGCTTTCTTT. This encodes CASSIDLRGNRAGGLMNTEAFF.

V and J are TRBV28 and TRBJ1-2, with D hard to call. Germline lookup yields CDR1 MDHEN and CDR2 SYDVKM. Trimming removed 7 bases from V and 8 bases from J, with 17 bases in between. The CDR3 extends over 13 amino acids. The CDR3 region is CASTPLAGVGYTF. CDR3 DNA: TGTGCCAGCACCCCCCTTGCGGGAGTGGGCTACACCTTC.

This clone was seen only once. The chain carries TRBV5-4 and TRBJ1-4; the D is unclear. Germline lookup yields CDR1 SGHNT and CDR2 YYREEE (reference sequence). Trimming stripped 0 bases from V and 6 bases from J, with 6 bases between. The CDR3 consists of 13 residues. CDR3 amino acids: CASSLDSYEKLFF. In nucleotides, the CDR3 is TGTGCCAGCAGCTTGGACAGTTATGAAAAACTGTTTTTT.

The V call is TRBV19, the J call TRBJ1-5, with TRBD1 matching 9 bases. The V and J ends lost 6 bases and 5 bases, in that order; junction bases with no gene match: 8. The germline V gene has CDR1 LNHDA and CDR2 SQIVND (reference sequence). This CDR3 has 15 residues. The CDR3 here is CASRVWDRDHQPQHF. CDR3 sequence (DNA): TGTGCCAGTAGGGTTTGGGACAGGGACCATCAGCCCCAGCATTTT.

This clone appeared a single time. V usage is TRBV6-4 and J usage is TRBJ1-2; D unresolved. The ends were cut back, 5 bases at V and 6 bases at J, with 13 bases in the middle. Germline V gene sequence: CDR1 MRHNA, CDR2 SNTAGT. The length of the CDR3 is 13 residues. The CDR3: CASSSEGSNGYTF. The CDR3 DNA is TGTGCCAGCAGTTCTGAGGGTTCTAATGGCTACACCTTC.